This entry describes one T cell receptor (beta chain). The CDR3 extends over 16 amino acids. V gave up 0 bases and J gave up 4 bases; unmatched junction bases: 3. Germline CDR1 is SGHAT and CDR2 is FQNNGV. This entry is derived from a study of blood T cells in healthy people across ages. It was with a sample-barcoded 5' primer and a J-beta primer mix that a second PCR of roughly 7 to 12 cycles was run. TCRdb fed the 5' RACE reads into MiXCR, producing one record per CDR3 protein. This table has 920,000 or so distinct CDR3 sequences, around 45% appearing once. Sequencing was done on a sample of blood. The rearrangement uses TRBV11-2 and TRBJ2-1, with 10 bases matching TRBD2. The receptor was isolated from a woman aged 55-69 years in good health. Here the CDR3 DNA reads TGTGCCAGCAGCTTAGATCTAGCGGGAGAGTACAATGAGCAGTTCTTC. Protein sequence: CASSLDLAGEYNEQFF.